Below are 21 T cell receptor beta chains sequenced from a single sample in a study of shared clonotypes between healthy human individuals (TCRdb year 2020). Libraries were constructed by the immunoSEQ multiplex PCR assay. TCRdb took this table from immuneACCESS and kept in-frame rearrangements with V and J called. Such tables lack part of the clones; where checked against another copy, unresolved V genes explain under half of the gap, and the rest is unexplained. The sample records 850,000 to 1,200,000 clones, about three quarters of which are singletons. Clones ranked in the top ten supply about 1.5% of the sample. Sequenced: memory CD4+ T cells sorted from blood. The cell subset or site label for this specimen denotes: CD45RA-negative fraction. The receptor source for this set is a man younger than 35 in good health.

The V call is TRBV7-9, the J call TRBJ1-1; 8 nucleotides align to TRBD1. V was pared by 5 bases and J by 2 bases, with 4 bases of the junction left unmatched. CDR1 is SEHNR, CDR2 FQNEAQ, per germline (reference sequence). The CDR3 consists of 14 residues. The CDR3 loop is CASSPQGANTEAFF. The CDR3 DNA reads as TGTGCCAGCAGCCCCCAGGGGGCTAACACTGAAGCTTTCTTT.

The chain uses TRBV28 and TRBJ1-2; 7 bases map to TRBD1. Germline loops: CDR1 MDHEN, CDR2 SYDVKM. The CDR3 covers 13 residues. Germline trimming cut 6 bases from V and 8 bases from J; bases unmatched to any gene: 9. The CDR3: CASRGQRTGGYTF. CDR3 DNA sequence: TGTGCCAGCAGGGGACAGCGGACGGGCGGCTACACCTTC.

The CDR3 DNA sequence: TGTGCCAGCAGTGCGGGTTCGGCAGCTTTCTTT. Translated: CASSAGSAAFF. The chain recombines TRBV2 with TRBJ1-1; D unresolved. In germline, CDR1 is SNHLY, CDR2 FYNNEI. The CDR3 is made up of 11 amino acids. The germline V and J ends were trimmed by 4 bases and 10 bases, with 10 bases remaining between them.

This clone was recorded only once. V is TRBV4-1 and J is TRBJ2-2; the D is unclear. The CDR3 has 15 residues. V was trimmed by 1 base and J by 7 bases, leaving 13 bases between them. Germline CDR1 reads MGHRA; CDR2 reads YSYEKL. CDR3: CASSQVGEAYGELFF. CDR3 coding DNA: TGCGCCAGCAGCCAAGTCGGTGAGGCCTACGGGGAGCTGTTTTTT.

This clone came up once. The chain recombines TRBV2 with TRBJ1-5; D is possibly TRBD1 (5 bases). The CDR3 extends over 15 amino acids. The V gene lost 3 bases and the J gene lost 1 base, with 10 bases spanning the gap. Germline CDR1 reads SNHLY; CDR2 reads FYNNEI. This CDR3 reads CASSDRGGSNQPQHF. CDR3 in DNA: TGTGCCAGCAGTGACCGGGGGGGAAGCAATCAGCCCCAGCATTTT.

The V call is TRBV19, the J call TRBJ1-6; D is perhaps TRBD1 (6 bases). The germline V and J ends were trimmed by 1 base and 10 bases, with 11 bases remaining between them. The CDR3 extends over 14 amino acids. The germline V gene has CDR1 LNHDA and CDR2 SQIVND (reference sequence). CDR3 residues: CASSIGGPGSPLHF. The CDR3 coding sequence is TGTGCCAGTAGTATAGGGGGGCCAGGATCACCCCTCCACTTT. Supplemented by reference TRBV19 and TRBJ1-6, the full variable domain reads DGGITQSPKYLFRKEGQNVTLSCEQNLNHDAMYWYRQDPGQGLRLIYYSQIVNDFQKGDIAEGYSVSREKKESFPLTVTSAQKNPTAFYLCASSIGGPGSPLHFGNGTRLTVT.

This clone is a singleton in its sample. The chain joins TRBV7-9 to TRBJ1-1; D unresolved. CDR1 SEHNR and CDR2 FQNEAQ come from the germline V gene (reference sequence). The CDR3 loop spans 12 amino acids. V shed 3 bases and J shed 3 bases, with 5 bases lying between them. DNA of the CDR3: TGTGCCAGCAGCTTTTCCGACACTGAAGCTTTCTTT. Amino acid sequence: CASSFSDTEAFF.

The CDR3 nucleotides are TGTGCCAGCGCACGGGACATTTTCCAAGAGACCCAGTACTTC. Protein sequence: CASARDIFQETQYF. The rearrangement uses TRBV7-2 and TRBJ2-5, with D possibly being TRBD1 (6 bases). V gave up 8 bases and J gave up 1 base, with 14 bases separating them. The CDR3 sequence is 14 residues long. Germline-derived CDR1 and CDR2 are SGHTA and FQGNSA. The complete variable domain, with remaining parts taken from reference TRBV7-2 and TRBJ2-5, reads GAGVSQSPSNKVTEKGKDVELRCDPISGHTALYWYRQSLGQGLEFLIYFQGNSAPDKSGLPSDRFSAERTGGSVSTLTIQRTQQEDSAVYLCASARDIFQETQYFGPGTRLLVL.

V gene TRBV4-2 combines with J gene TRBJ2-2; no clear D gene. This CDR3 has 17 amino acids. Germline lookup yields CDR1 LGHNA and CDR2 YNFKEQ. V was clipped by 0 bases and J by 5 bases, with 16 bases between them. The CDR3: CASSQDLLGSGTGELFF. The CDR3 DNA follows: TGTGCCAGCAGCCAAGATCTTTTGGGTAGTGGTACCGGGGAGCTGTTTTTT.

The V gene is TRBV18, the J gene TRBJ2-7; D might be TRBD1 or TRBD2, each matching 5 bases. CDR3 length: 14 amino acids. Germline lookup yields CDR1 KGHSH and CDR2 LQKENI. V gave up 6 bases and J gave up 2 bases, with 14 bases separating them. The CDR3 region is CASSYRPGPYEQYF. In DNA form, the CDR3 reads TGTGCCAGCTCCTACCGCCCGGGGCCCTACGAGCAGTACTTC.

V gene TRBV9 combines with J gene TRBJ1-1, with D unresolved. The V gene lost 0 bases and the J gene lost 1 base, with 13 bases spanning the gap. Germline V gene lookup returns CDR1 SGDLS and CDR2 YYNGEE. The CDR3 loop spans 16 amino acids. The CDR3 nucleotides read TGTGCCAGCAGCGTAGCACCGGGAAACCCGAACACTGAAGCTTTCTTT. It codes for CASSVAPGNPNTEAFF.

A word on this clone: Other DNA sequences of this sample code for an identical CDR3. The chain is built from TRBV5-1 and TRBJ2-2, with a tentative D call TRBD2 (6 bases). Germline V CDR1 and CDR2: SGHRS, YFSETQ. The CDR3 runs 15 residues. V lost 5 bases, J lost 1 base, and 12 bases lay in between. The CDR3 nucleotides are TGCGCCAGCAGTTTCAGTAGCGGGAACACCGGGGAGCTGTTTTTT. Protein: CASSFSSGNTGELFF.

V is TRBV5-6 and J is TRBJ2-7; TRBD1 matches at 7 bases. Looked up from germline, CDR1 is SGHDT and CDR2 is YYEEEE. This CDR3 has 13 amino acids. With V trimmed by 0 bases and J by 9 bases, 6 bases remained unmatched. The CDR3 DNA reads TGTGCCAGCAGCTTGGGTCAGGGGGTCGGGCAGTACTTC. This translates into CASSLGQGVGQYF.

The CDR3 is CASSIVGGSQETQYF. The CDR3 DNA is TGTGCCAGTAGTATAGTCGGAGGAAGCCAAGAGACCCAGTACTTC. This chain links TRBV19 with TRBJ2-5; D may be TRBD2 (5 bases). The germline CDR1 and CDR2 sequences are LNHDA and SQIVND (reference sequence). Trimming stripped 1 base from V and 1 base from J, with 10 bases between. The CDR3 runs 15 residues.

The chain uses TRBV20-1 and TRBJ1-1, with TRBD1 as a possible D gene (6 bases). This CDR3 has 11 amino acids. Germline V gene data show CDR1 as DFQATT and CDR2 as SNEGSKA (reference sequence). Trimming cost V 1 base and J 10 bases, with 10 bases left between them. The CDR3 region has the DNA TGCAGTGCTAGAGCAGGACAGTCAGCTTTCTTT. Translating gives CSARAGQSAFF.

To note about this clone: This clone may be a read error of a much larger clone one base away. The same CDR3 also results from other DNA sequences found in this sample. The V call is TRBV6-6, the J call TRBJ2-3; D ambiguous. V was shortened by 4 bases and J by 0 bases, with 2 bases between the two germline ends. The germline gives CDR1 MNHNY, CDR2 SVGAGI (reference sequence). The CDR3 loop spans 12 amino acids. In nucleotides, the CDR3 is TGTGCCAGCAGTTCGAGCACAGATACGCAGTATTTT. Its protein is CASSSSTDTQYF.

This clone was recorded a few times. The chain employs TRBV27 and TRBJ2-1; TRBD2 agrees at 14 bases. Germline values: CDR1 MNHEY, CDR2 SMNVEV (reference sequence). Germline trimming cut 5 bases from V and 10 bases from J; bases unmatched to any gene: 7. This CDR3 region has 15 residues. In DNA form, the CDR3 reads TGTGCCAGCAGTGCGGGACTAGCGGGAGTTCAGGAGCAGTTCTTC. Protein product: CASSAGLAGVQEQFF.

The rearrangement uses TRBV7-2 and TRBJ1-1; D is undetermined. Trimming took 3 bases from V and 1 from J, leaving 12 bases between them. Germline values: CDR1 SGHTA, CDR2 FQGNSA. The CDR3 spans 15 residues. This CDR3 is CASSFASAGNTEAFF. The CDR3 coding sequence is TGTGCCAGCAGCTTCGCCTCGGCGGGGAACACTGAAGCTTTCTTT. The whole variable domain, filled in from reference TRBV7-2 and TRBJ1-1, reads GAGVSQSPSNKVTEKGKDVELRCDPISGHTALYWYRQSLGQGLEFLIYFQGNSAPDKSGLPSDRFSAERTGGSVSTLTIQRTQQEDSAVYLCASSFASAGNTEAFFGQGTRLTVV.

This chain joins TRBV7-9 and TRBJ2-1, with 7 positions matching TRBD1. Germline assignment: CDR1 SEHNR and CDR2 FQNEAQ (reference sequence). Losses at the gene ends were 2 bases for V and 13 bases for J; bases not matched to a gene: 8. CDR3 length: 13 amino acids. The CDR3 protein is CASSLLLGGLQFF. The DNA of the CDR3 is TGTGCCAGCAGCTTATTGTTAGGGGGCCTCCAGTTCTTC.

This clone was seen just once. The chain is built from TRBV19 and TRBJ2-7; 8 bases are a match to TRBD2. Germline CDR1 reads LNHDA; CDR2 reads SQIVND (reference sequence). CDR3 size: 15 residues. Losses at the gene ends were 3 bases for V and 4 bases for J; bases not matched to a gene: 8. For the CDR3, the DNA is TGTGCCAGTAGTATCGGTTCCCTAGCGGGTTACGAGCAGTACTTC. It is translated as CASSIGSLAGYEQYF. Based on the CDR3 plus reference TRBV19 and TRBJ2-7, the full variable domain is DGGITQSPKYLFRKEGQNVTLSCEQNLNHDAMYWYRQDPGQGLRLIYYSQIVNDFQKGDIAEGYSVSREKKESFPLTVTSAQKNPTAFYLCASSIGSLAGYEQYFGPGTRLTVT.

This clone has more than one count but fewer than ten. V usage is TRBV4-1 and J usage is TRBJ1-5; no reliable D call. Trimming took 3 bases from V and 2 from J, leaving 14 bases between them. Germline V gene lookup returns CDR1 MGHRA and CDR2 YSYEKL. CDR3 length equals 16 residues. CDR3: CASSQGNTQGNQPQHF. DNA of the CDR3: TGCGCCAGCAGCCAGGGGAACACACAAGGCAATCAGCCCCAGCATTTT.